The 13 T cell receptor beta chains below all came from one sample that was sequenced in a study of T cell responses to AZD1222 COVID-19 vaccine. Here immunoSEQ multiplex PCR was the method, and the copy in TCRdb shows in-frame clones only, minus some. The sample shows approximately 180,000 clones, approximately 86% of them seen only once. The specimen comprised peripheral blood, sampled on day 0 of AZD1222 vaccination. These TCRs come from an adult in good health.

The gene calls are TRBV3-1 (or the pseudogene TRBV3-2) and TRBJ1-2; 9 bases fit TRBD1. With 4 bases clipped from V and 2 bases from J, the junction kept 2 bases outside the gene matches. There are 14 residues in the CDR3. Germline CDR1 reads LGHDT; CDR2 reads YNNKEL (reference sequence). The CDR3 DNA follows: TGTGCCAGCAGCCCTGGGACAGGGAACTATGGCTACACCTTC. Its translation: CASSPGTGNYGYTF.

The chain has TRBV11-3 and TRBJ1-6, with D hard to call. The CDR3 has 13 residues. Germline V gene sequence: CDR1 SGHNT, CDR2 YENEEA. Trimming left V 4 bases short and J 8 bases short, with 9 bases between. The CDR3, as DNA: TGTGCCAGCAGCTCCGGATCCTATTCACCCCTCCACTTT. Translating gives CASSSGSYSPLHF.

A few counts support this clone. V gene TRBV7-3 combines with J gene TRBJ1-3; weak D call: TRBD1 (5 bases). Trimming shortened V by 8 bases and J by 9 bases, and 17 bases separated the two germline ends. CDR3 size: 13 residues. The germline V gene encodes CDR1 SGHTA and CDR2 FQGTGA. The CDR3 here is CASGSGQGGTIYF. CDR3 DNA: TGTGCCAGCGGGTCGGGGCAGGGAGGCACCATATATTTT.

This clone has only a few counts. The V and J genes are TRBV7-9 and TRBJ1-2; D possibly corresponds to TRBD1 (6 bases). Between the trimmed V and J ends, which lost 4 bases and 0 bases, there was a span of 12 bases. Germline CDR1 reads SEHNR; CDR2 reads FQNEAQ (reference sequence). CDR3 length: 15 residues. The CDR3 bases are TGTGCCAGCAGCTATACCGGGACAACTAACTATGGCTACACCTTC. As protein: CASSYTGTTNYGYTF. Full variable domain (rest looked up from reference TRBV7-9 and TRBJ1-2): DTGVSQNPRHKITKRGQNVTFRCDPISEHNRLYWYRQTLGQGPEFLTYFQNEAQLEKSRLLSDRFSAERPKGSFSTLEIQRTEQGDSAMYLCASSYTGTTNYGYTFGSGTRLTVV.

The chain has TRBV7-2 and TRBJ2-7; the D gene is possibly TRBD1 (5 bases). CDR1 SGHTA and CDR2 FQGNSA come from the germline V gene. The CDR3 spans 14 residues. Trimming cost V 4 bases and J 4 bases, with 14 bases left between them. CDR3: CASSSMSGPYEQYF. In DNA form, the CDR3 reads TGTGCCAGCAGCTCTATGTCAGGGCCATACGAGCAGTACTTC.

The chain uses TRBV6-5 and TRBJ1-1; D is unclear. V lost 7 bases and J lost 4, with 13 bases in between. This CDR3 is built from 13 residues. From germline, CDR1 is MNHEY and CDR2 SVGAGI. In DNA form, the CDR3 reads TGTGCCAGCACCCAACGGAGGTCCACTGAAGCTTTCTTT. Residues: CASTQRRSTEAFF.

This clone was counted once. The gene calls are TRBV19 and TRBJ1-1, with 7 bases lining up with TRBD1. The CDR3 spans 13 residues. V dropped 7 bases and J dropped 0; count of bases not matched to a gene: 2. Looked up from germline, CDR1 is LNHDA and CDR2 is SQIVND (reference sequence). In DNA form, the CDR3 reads TGTGCCAGTAATCAGGGGGTGAACACTGAAGCTTTCTTT. Protein sequence: CASNQGVNTEAFF.

For the CDR3, the DNA is TGTGCCAGCAGCGCTAGGGGGGGTTACGATTATGGCTACACCTTC. Translation: CASSARGGYDYGYTF. The rearrangement links TRBV7-6 to TRBJ1-2; a possible D gene is TRBD1 (6 bases). The CDR3 covers 15 residues. V lost 5 bases, J lost 5 bases, and 18 bases lay in between. The germline CDR1 and CDR2 sequences are SGHVS and FNYEAQ.

DNA for the CDR3: TGTGCCAGCAGCCAAGTACAGCGGACTTTCTTT. It encodes CASSQVQRTFF. This chain links TRBV3-1 (or the pseudogene TRBV3-2) with TRBJ1-1; no clear D gene. Trimming shortened V by 1 base and J by 12 bases, and 9 bases separated the two germline ends. This CDR3 region has 11 residues. The germline gives CDR1 LGHDT, CDR2 YNNKEL (reference sequence).

This rearrangement joins TRBV30 to TRBJ1-5, with D perhaps TRBD1 (6 bases). This CDR3 region has 15 residues. The V gene's germline CDR1 is GTSNPN and CDR2 SVGIG (reference sequence). Trimming left V 0 bases short and J 4 bases short, with 13 bases between. The CDR3 reads CAWSVLGGGNQPQHF. As DNA, the CDR3 is TGTGCCTGGAGTGTACTAGGGGGTGGTAATCAGCCCCAGCATTTT.

The V and J genes are TRBV6-2 or TRBV6-3 and TRBJ1-6, with a tentative D call TRBD1 (5 bases). In germline, CDR1 is MNHEY, CDR2 SVGEGT. V gave up 5 bases and J gave up 7 bases, with 15 bases separating them. The CDR3 has 15 amino acids. CDR3 sequence (DNA): TGTGCCAGCAGTGCGACAGCTAACTACAATTCACCCCTCCACTTT. Translation: CASSATANYNSPLHF.

The genes are TRBV5-1 and TRBJ2-7, with 7 nucleotides matching TRBD1. There are 15 residues in the CDR3. V was pared by 0 bases and J by 0 bases, with 3 bases of the junction left unmatched. CDR1 and CDR2 (germline): SGHRS, YFSETQ. For the CDR3, the DNA is TGCGCCAGCAGCTTGGAGGGACAGCGCTCCTACGAGCAGTACTTC. It specifies CASSLEGQRSYEQYF.

The chain combines TRBV5-5 with TRBJ1-1; D is ambiguous. The CDR3 loop spans 13 amino acids. V dropped 6 bases and J dropped 1 base, with 10 bases sitting between them. CDR1 and CDR2 from the germline V gene are SGHKS and YYEKEE (reference sequence). The DNA for the CDR3 is TGTGCCAGCACCCTAGCTGCGAACACTGAAGCTTTCTTT. Translated: CASTLAANTEAFF. Variable domain in full (rest from reference TRBV5-5 and TRBJ1-1): DAGVTQSPTHLIKTRGQQVTLRCSPISGHKSVSWYQQVLGQGPQFIFQYYEKEERGRGNFPDRFSARQFPNYSSELNVNALLLGDSALYLCASTLAANTEAFFGQGTRLTVV.